Below are 27 T cell receptor beta chains sequenced from a single sample in a study of T-cell memory formation after mild COVID-19. TCRdb itself ran the 5' RACE reads through MiXCR, one entry per CDR3 protein. The sample includes some 120,000 distinct CDR3 sequences, about a sixth of them seen just once. Sequencing used PBMCs or a T cell subset sorted from them (not recorded which). The receptors derive from an adult woman who had mild COVID-19 (a few samples of this study predate the infection). Cell type and time point are not known.

This clonotype was seen only a few times. V gene TRBV29-1 combines with J gene TRBJ2-3; D gene unclear. This CDR3 region has 12 residues. Trimming shortened V by 8 bases and J by 1 base, and 10 bases separated the two germline ends. Germline-derived CDR1 and CDR2 are SQVTM and ANQGSEA. The CDR3 DNA reads as TGCAGCTCCCTTTGGGGCACAGATACGCAGTATTTT. Translation: CSSLWGTDTQYF.

This clonotype appeared many times. The chain is built from TRBV20-1 and TRBJ2-1, with TRBD2 matching 8 bases. Germline CDR1 and CDR2: DFQATT and SNEGSKA (reference sequence). V lost 0 bases and J lost 6; bases outside the gene matches: 7. This CDR3 is 15 amino acids long. CDR3 protein: CSARDIKREFNEQFF. The DNA of the CDR3 is TGCAGTGCTAGAGATATAAAGCGGGAGTTCAATGAGCAGTTCTTC.

This clonotype showed up many times. The chain is built from TRBV3-1 and TRBJ1-6; D possibly corresponds to TRBD1 (6 bases). Germline CDR1 LGHDT, CDR2 YNNKEL (reference sequence). V gave up 0 bases and J gave up 7 bases, with 13 bases separating them. This CDR3 has 16 amino acids. CDR3 region: CASSQEGTGWNSPLHF. The CDR3 DNA follows: TGTGCCAGCAGCCAAGAGGGTACAGGGTGGAATTCACCCCTCCACTTT.

This clonotype was detected ten times or more. The gene calls are TRBV7-9 and TRBJ2-1; D ambiguous. Between the trimmed V and J ends, which lost 0 bases and 15 bases, there was a span of 12 bases. This CDR3 is built from 12 residues. The germline gives CDR1 SEHNR, CDR2 FQNEAQ (reference sequence). The CDR3 protein is CASSLAPQVRFF. The CDR3 DNA is TGTGCCAGCAGCTTAGCGCCGCAGGTTAGGTTCTTC.

Only a few counts were recorded for this clonotype. The J gene is TRBJ2-5, the V gene TRBV7-9; D unresolved. Germline V lookup: CDR1 SEHNR, CDR2 FQNEAQ (reference sequence). V was shortened by 6 bases and J by 1 base, with 3 bases between the two germline ends. This CDR3 has 11 amino acids. The DNA for the CDR3 is TGTGCCAGCAGTATCCAAGAGACCCAGTACTTC. Encoded protein: CASSIQETQYF.

The V and J genes are TRBV5-1 and TRBJ1-1; D is ambiguous. V lost 0 bases to trimming and J lost 0 bases, with 9 bases between them. The CDR3 is 15 residues long. The germline CDR1 and CDR2 sequences are SGHRS and YFSETQ. The CDR3 DNA sequence: TGCGCCAGCAGCTTGGAGGCGGTCATGAACACTGAAGCTTTCTTT. Translated: CASSLEAVMNTEAFF.

This clonotype has only a few counts. The chain combines TRBV3-1 with TRBJ2-7; 8 bases agree with TRBD2. Germline trimming cut 4 bases from V and 5 bases from J; bases unmatched to any gene: 1. The germline CDR1 and CDR2 sequences are LGHDT and YNNKEL (reference sequence). The CDR3 is made up of 12 amino acids. The CDR3 reads CASSPRGDEQYF. Here the CDR3 DNA reads TGTGCCAGCAGCCCGCGGGGGGACGAGCAGTACTTC.

This clonotype was detected a few times. V gene TRBV5-1 combines with J gene TRBJ2-6; D gene ambiguous. The germline gives CDR1 SGHRS, CDR2 YFSETQ. V was pared by 4 bases and J by 1 base, with 9 bases between. The CDR3 loop spans 15 amino acids. The CDR3 loop is CASSPGDSGANVLTF. CDR3 in DNA: TGCGCCAGCAGCCCGGGTGATTCTGGGGCCAACGTCCTGACTTTC.

V usage is TRBV21-1 and J usage is TRBJ2-1; the listed D gene, TRBD2, was not tested against the DNA. TRBV21-1 is noted as a pseudogene. The CDR3 consists of 17 residues. The CDR3 region is CASSKAGTSGRCGEQFF. The CDR3 DNA follows: TGTGCCAGCAGCAAAGCTGGGACTAGCGGGAGGTGTGGTGAGCAGTTCTTC.

The chain links TRBV29-1 to TRBJ2-4; D could derive from TRBD1 or TRBD2 (6 bases each). The ends were cut back, 1 base at V and 7 bases at J, with 17 bases in the middle. Germline V gives CDR1 SQVTM, CDR2 ANQGSEA. This CDR3 region has 15 residues. The CDR3 nucleotides read TGCAGCGTTGAAGGTTACGGGGGCGTTAGGAACATTCAGTACTTC. Protein: CSVEGYGGVRNIQYF.

The chain recombines TRBV12-3 or TRBV12-4 with TRBJ1-6; tentatively, D is TRBD1 (6 bases). V lost 4 bases and J lost 7, with 8 bases in between. This CDR3 spans 13 amino acids. CDR3 loop: CASSYRENSPLHF. DNA of the CDR3: TGTGCCAGCAGTTACAGGGAGAATTCACCCCTCCACTTT.

The J gene is TRBJ1-1, the V gene TRBV19, with unresolved D. The CDR3 runs to 14 residues. The V gene lost 3 bases and the J gene lost 2 bases, with 10 bases spanning the gap. CDR1 LNHDA and CDR2 SQIVND come from the germline V gene (reference sequence). The CDR3 nucleotides read TGTGCCAGTAGTATTAGGCCGGCAAACACTGAAGCTTTCTTT. Its protein product is CASSIRPANTEAFF. Full variable domain (remainder filled in from reference TRBV19 and TRBJ1-1): DGGITQSPKYLFRKEGQNVTLSCEQNLNHDAMYWYRQDPGQGLRLIYYSQIVNDFQKGDIAEGYSVSREKKESFPLTVTSAQKNPTAFYLCASSIRPANTEAFFGQGTRLTVV.

The chain employs TRBV18 and TRBJ1-1; TRBD1 might be the D (6 bases). Germline V gene sequence: CDR1 KGHSH, CDR2 LQKENI. This CDR3 is built from 14 residues. The V end lost 2 bases, the J end lost 3 bases, and 10 bases lay between the germline ends. The CDR3 protein is CASSPIAGDTEAFF. In nucleotides, the CDR3 is TGTGCCAGCTCACCAATAGCAGGGGACACTGAAGCTTTCTTT.

This clonotype was seen only a few times. The chain couples TRBV5-1 to TRBJ2-3; possibly TRBD1 for D (5 bases). CDR1 is SGHRS, CDR2 YFSETQ, per germline. Trimming removed 8 bases from V and 6 bases from J, with 16 bases in between. There are 13 residues in the CDR3. CDR3 amino acids: CASTTDLSDTQYF. Written as DNA, the CDR3 is TGCGCCAGTACGACAGATCTGTCCGATACGCAGTATTTT.

The rearrangement links TRBV11-3 to TRBJ2-7; unclear D gene. This CDR3 contains 15 residues. Between the trimmed V and J ends, which lost 3 bases and 4 bases, there was a span of 16 bases. Germline CDR1 SGHNT, CDR2 YENEEA. CDR3 in amino acids: CASSFGIYKAYEQYF. The CDR3 DNA reads TGTGCCAGCAGCTTCGGCATATACAAAGCTTACGAGCAGTACTTC.

This clonotype has more than one count but fewer than ten. V gene TRBV7-6 combines with J gene TRBJ1-1; D remains ambiguous. V lost 2 bases, J lost 3 bases, and 7 bases lay in between. CDR3 length: 13 amino acids. In germline, CDR1 is SGHVS, CDR2 FNYEAQ. The chain's CDR3 is CASSLRTDTEAFF. CDR3 DNA: TGTGCCAGCAGCTTAAGAACAGACACTGAAGCTTTCTTT.

About this clonotype: At one end, the junction sequence differs from germline, possibly due to a read error. The rearrangement links TRBV5-1 to TRBJ2-5, with TRBD2 as a possible D gene (5 bases). Germline assignment: CDR1 SGHRS and CDR2 YFSETQ. This CDR3 has 14 amino acids. The CDR3 loop reads CDSSLGGLVETQYF. CDR3 DNA sequence: TGCGACAGCAGCTTGGGCGGGCTGGTGGAGACCCAGTACTTC.

The chain employs TRBV5-8 and TRBJ2-7; TRBD1 might be the D (6 bases). The CDR3 contains 14 residues. The germline V and J ends were trimmed by 0 bases and 1 base, with 8 bases remaining between them. CDR1 and CDR2 from the germline V gene are SGHTS and YDEGEE. The CDR3 DNA reads as TGTGCCAGCAGCTTGGGGACAGCTTCCTACGAGCAGTACTTC. Translating it yields CASSLGTASYEQYF.

The J gene is TRBJ1-1, the V gene TRBV3-1; 8 bases map to TRBD1. Trimming took 6 bases from V and 3 from J; bases not matched to a gene: 9. From germline, CDR1 is LGHDT and CDR2 YNNKEL (reference sequence). The CDR3 extends over 15 amino acids. DNA of the CDR3: TGTGCCAGCAGTCCGACAGGGGTATTGCACACTGAAGCTTTCTTT. Translation: CASSPTGVLHTEAFF.

J is TRBJ2-5 and V is TRBV7-9; 15 bases are shared with TRBD2. Germline trimming cut 5 bases from V and 4 bases from J; bases unmatched to any gene: 14. This CDR3 contains 19 residues. Germline CDR1 and CDR2: SEHNR and FQNEAQ (reference sequence). The CDR3 bases are TGTGCCAGCAGCCCACATCGGGGACTAGCGGGAGGTCCCAGAGAGACCCAGTACTTC. It encodes CASSPHRGLAGGPRETQYF.

This clonotype was counted a few times. V usage is TRBV4-1 and J usage is TRBJ1-2; TRBD1 is a possible D gene (6 bases). Germline assignment: CDR1 MGHRA and CDR2 YSYEKL. Trimming removed 0 bases at V and 4 bases at J, with 12 bases between. The CDR3 is 15 residues long. The DNA for the CDR3 is TGCGCCAGCAGCCAAGAACCCCGGACAGTCTATGGCTACACCTTC. This sequence encodes CASSQEPRTVYGYTF.

The chain recombines TRBV6-1 with TRBJ2-2; 8 nucleotides agree with TRBD1. CDR3 length: 16 residues. V trimming: 4 bases; J trimming: 1 base; junction bases outside the gene matches: 5. The germline gives CDR1 MNHNS, CDR2 SASEGT. The CDR3 here is CASSGWTGLNTGELFF. CDR3 in DNA: TGTGCCAGCAGTGGCTGGACAGGGCTGAACACCGGGGAGCTGTTTTTT.

This clonotype showed up just a few times. This chain joins TRBV12-3 or TRBV12-4 and TRBJ1-1; D might be TRBD1 (6 bases). The CDR3 sequence is 15 residues long. Trimming pared 3 bases from V and 6 bases from J, leaving 17 bases between. CDR3 nucleotide sequence: TGTGCCAGCAGTTTTCCCGGGGGGCGTGCGGCTGAAGCTTTCTTT. This gives the protein CASSFPGGRAAEAFF.

The chain recombines TRBV6-5 with TRBJ1-4; 10 bases agree with TRBD1. Trimming took 0 bases from V and 8 from J; bases not matched to a gene: 9. The germline CDR1 and CDR2 sequences are MNHEY and SVGAGI. The CDR3 length is 17 residues. CDR3 protein: CASSYSGTGAIGEKLFF. CDR3 nucleotide sequence: TGTGCCAGCAGTTACTCCGGGACAGGGGCGATAGGGGAAAAACTGTTTTTT.

The CDR3: CASSAGTGVGQPQHF. The CDR3 DNA sequence: TGTGCCAGCAGCGCCGGGACAGGGGTTGGTCAGCCCCAGCATTTT. The chain combines TRBV7-9 with TRBJ1-5, with TRBD1 matching 10 bases. CDR1 and CDR2 (germline): SEHNR, FQNEAQ (reference sequence). Trimming cost V 5 bases and J 6 bases; bases outside gene matches: 7. The CDR3 covers 15 residues. Full variable domain (rest looked up from reference TRBV7-9 and TRBJ1-5): DTGVSQNPRHKITKRGQNVTFRCDPISEHNRLYWYRQTLGQGPEFLTYFQNEAQLEKSRLLSDRFSAERPKGSFSTLEIQRTEQGDSAMYLCASSAGTGVGQPQHFGDGTRLSIL.

The V gene is TRBV12-3 or TRBV12-4, the J gene TRBJ2-6, with 7 bases aligning to TRBD2. V trimming: 2 bases; J trimming: 0 bases; junction bases outside the gene matches: 4. This CDR3 is built from 17 residues. The CDR3 loop reads CASSLFRDYSGANVLTF. CDR3 sequence (DNA): TGTGCCAGCAGTTTATTCCGGGACTACTCTGGGGCCAACGTCCTGACTTTC.

This clonotype was seen a handful of times. The CDR3 region has the DNA TGTGCCAGCAGCCAAGGCACACAGGGGTACGAGCAGTACTTC. Translating it yields CASSQGTQGYEQYF. The V and J genes are TRBV14 and TRBJ2-7; 7 nucleotides align to TRBD1. The junction had 4 bases not matched to a gene; V was cut back by 1 base and J by 4 bases. This CDR3 contains 14 residues. Germline lookup yields CDR1 SGHDN and CDR2 FVKESK.